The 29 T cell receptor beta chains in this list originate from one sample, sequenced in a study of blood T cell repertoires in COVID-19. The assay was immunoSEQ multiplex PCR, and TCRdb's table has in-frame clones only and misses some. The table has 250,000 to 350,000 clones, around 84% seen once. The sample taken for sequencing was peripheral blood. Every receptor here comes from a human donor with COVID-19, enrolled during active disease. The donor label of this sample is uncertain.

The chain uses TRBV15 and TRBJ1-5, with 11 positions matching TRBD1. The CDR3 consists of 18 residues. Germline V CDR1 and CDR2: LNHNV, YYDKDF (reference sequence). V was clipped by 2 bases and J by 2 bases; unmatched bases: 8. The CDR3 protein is CATSRPGTGGLGNQPQHF. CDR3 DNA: TGTGCCACCAGCAGACCCGGGACAGGGGGTTTAGGCAATCAGCCCCAGCATTTT. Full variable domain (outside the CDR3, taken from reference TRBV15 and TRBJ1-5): DAMVIQNPRYQVTQFGKPVTLSCSQTLNHNVMYWYQQKSSQAPKLLFHYYDKDFNNEADTPDNFQSRRPNTSFCFLDIRSPGLGDTAMYLCATSRPGTGGLGNQPQHFGDGTRLSIL.

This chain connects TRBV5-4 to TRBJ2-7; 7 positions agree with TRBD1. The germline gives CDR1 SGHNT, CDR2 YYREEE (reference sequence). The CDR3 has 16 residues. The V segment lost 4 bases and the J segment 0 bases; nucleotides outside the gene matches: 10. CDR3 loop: CASSRIRQGSSYEQYF. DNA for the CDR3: TGTGCCAGCAGCCGAATCAGACAGGGAAGCTCCTACGAGCAGTACTTC.

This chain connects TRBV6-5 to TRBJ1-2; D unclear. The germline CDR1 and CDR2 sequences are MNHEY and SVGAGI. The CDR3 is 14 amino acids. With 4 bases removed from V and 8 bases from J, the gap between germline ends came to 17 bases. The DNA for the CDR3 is TGTGCCAGCAGTTCCCCCCGGGGAGGGTTCGGCTACACCTTC. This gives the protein CASSSPRGGFGYTF.

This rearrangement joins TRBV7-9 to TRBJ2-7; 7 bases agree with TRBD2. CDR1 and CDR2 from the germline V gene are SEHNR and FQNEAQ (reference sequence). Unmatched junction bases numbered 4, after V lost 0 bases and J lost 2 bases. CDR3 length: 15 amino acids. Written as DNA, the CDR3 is TGTGCCAGCAGCTTAGCTTTGGCGGGAGCCTACGAGCAGTACTTC. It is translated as CASSLALAGAYEQYF.

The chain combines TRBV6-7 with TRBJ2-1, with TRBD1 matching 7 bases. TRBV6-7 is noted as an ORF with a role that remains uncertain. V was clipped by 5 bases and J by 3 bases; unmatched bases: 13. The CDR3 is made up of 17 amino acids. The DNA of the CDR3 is TGTGCCAGCAGTACCGATGAGCCAGGGGGTGGCTACAATGAGCAGTTCTTC. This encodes CASSTDEPGGGYNEQFF.

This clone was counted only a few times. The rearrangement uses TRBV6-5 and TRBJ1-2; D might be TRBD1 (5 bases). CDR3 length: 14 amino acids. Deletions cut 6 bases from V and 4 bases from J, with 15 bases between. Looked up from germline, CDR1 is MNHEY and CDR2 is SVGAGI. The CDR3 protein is CASRQESLSYGYTF. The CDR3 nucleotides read TGTGCCAGCAGACAGGAGTCCTTATCCTATGGCTACACCTTC.

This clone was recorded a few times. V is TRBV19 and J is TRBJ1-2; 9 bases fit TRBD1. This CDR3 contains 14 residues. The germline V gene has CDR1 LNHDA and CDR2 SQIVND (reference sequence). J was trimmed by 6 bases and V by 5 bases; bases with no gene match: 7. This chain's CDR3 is CASSFWTGENGYTF. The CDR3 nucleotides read TGTGCCAGTAGTTTCTGGACAGGGGAGAATGGCTACACCTTC.

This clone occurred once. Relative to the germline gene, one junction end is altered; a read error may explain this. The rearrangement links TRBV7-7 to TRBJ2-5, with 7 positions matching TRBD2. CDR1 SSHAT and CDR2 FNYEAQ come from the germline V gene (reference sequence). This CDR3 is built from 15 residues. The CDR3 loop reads CASSPHPSGQETQYF. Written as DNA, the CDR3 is TGTGCTAGCAGCCCCCACCCTAGCGGCCAAGAGACCCAGTACTTC.

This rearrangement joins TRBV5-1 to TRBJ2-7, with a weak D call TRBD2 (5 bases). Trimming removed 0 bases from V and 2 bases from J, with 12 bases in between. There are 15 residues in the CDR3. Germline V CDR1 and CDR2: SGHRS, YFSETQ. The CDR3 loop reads CASSLDSGEPYEQYF. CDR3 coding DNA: TGCGCCAGCAGCTTGGATTCCGGGGAGCCCTACGAGCAGTACTTC.

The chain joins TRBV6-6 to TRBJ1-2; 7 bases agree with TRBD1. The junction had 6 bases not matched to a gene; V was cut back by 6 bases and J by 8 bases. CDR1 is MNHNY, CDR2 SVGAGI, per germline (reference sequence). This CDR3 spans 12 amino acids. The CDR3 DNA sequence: TGTGCCAGCAGAGGACAGGCGGGAGGCTACACCTTC. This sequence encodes CASRGQAGGYTF.

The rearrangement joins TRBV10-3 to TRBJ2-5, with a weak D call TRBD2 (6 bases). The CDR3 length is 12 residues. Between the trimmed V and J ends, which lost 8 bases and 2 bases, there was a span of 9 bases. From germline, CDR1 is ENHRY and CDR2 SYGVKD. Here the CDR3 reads CAIAGPQETQYF. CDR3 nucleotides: TGTGCCATCGCGGGACCTCAAGAGACCCAGTACTTC.

CDR3 DNA: TGTGCCAGCAGCTTCAGACAGGGGGACACCGGGGAGCTGTTTTTT. Protein sequence: CASSFRQGDTGELFF. The chain recombines TRBV11-3 with TRBJ2-2, with 9 bases matching TRBD1. This CDR3 spans 15 amino acids. The trim removed 3 bases at V and 3 bases at J, leaving 2 bases unmatched. Germline values: CDR1 SGHNT, CDR2 YENEEA. The full variable domain, completed using reference TRBV11-3 and TRBJ2-2, is EAGVVQSPRYKIIEKKQPVAFWCNPISGHNTLYWYLQNLGQGPELLIRYENEEAVDDSQLPKDRFSAERLKGVDSTLKIQPAELGDSAVYLCASSFRQGDTGELFFGEGSRLTVL.

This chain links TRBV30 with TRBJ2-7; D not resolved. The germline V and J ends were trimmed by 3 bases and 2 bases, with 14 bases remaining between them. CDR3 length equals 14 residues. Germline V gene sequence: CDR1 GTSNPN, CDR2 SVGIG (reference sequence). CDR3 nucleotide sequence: TGTGCCTGGAGAGCAGGCCTGTCAACCTACGAGCAGTACTTC. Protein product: CAWRAGLSTYEQYF. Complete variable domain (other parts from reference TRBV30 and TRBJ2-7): SQTIHQWPATLVQPVGSPLSLECTVEGTSNPNLYWYRQAAGRGLQLLFYSVGIGQISSEVPQNLSASRPQDRQFILSSKKLLLSDSGFYLCAWRAGLSTYEQYFGPGTRLTVT.

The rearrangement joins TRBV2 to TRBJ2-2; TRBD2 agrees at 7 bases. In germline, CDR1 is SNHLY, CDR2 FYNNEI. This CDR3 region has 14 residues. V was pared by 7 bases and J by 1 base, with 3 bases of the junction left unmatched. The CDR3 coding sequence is TGTGCCAGCATGGGCGGGAGGAACACCGGGGAGCTGTTTTTT. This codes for CASMGGRNTGELFF.

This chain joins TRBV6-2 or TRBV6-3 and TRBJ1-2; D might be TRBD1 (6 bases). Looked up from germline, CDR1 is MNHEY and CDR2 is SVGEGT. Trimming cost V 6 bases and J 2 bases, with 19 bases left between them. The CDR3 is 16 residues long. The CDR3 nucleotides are TGTGCCAGCAGCCGCCCAGGGGATACGAAGAACTATGGCTACACCTTC. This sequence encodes CASSRPGDTKNYGYTF.

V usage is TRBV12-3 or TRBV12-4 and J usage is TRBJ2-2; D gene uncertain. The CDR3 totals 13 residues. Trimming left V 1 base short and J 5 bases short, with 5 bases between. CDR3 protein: CASSLVATGELFF. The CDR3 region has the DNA TGTGCCAGCAGTTTAGTAGCTACCGGGGAGCTGTTTTTT.

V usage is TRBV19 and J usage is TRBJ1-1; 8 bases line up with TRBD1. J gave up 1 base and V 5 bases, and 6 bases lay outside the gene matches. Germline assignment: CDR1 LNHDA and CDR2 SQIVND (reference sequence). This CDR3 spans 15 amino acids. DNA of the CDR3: TGTGCCAGTAGTGGACCGGGACAGGAGAACACTGAAGCTTTCTTT. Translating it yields CASSGPGQENTEAFF.

CDR3 sequence reads: CASRIGGSSYEQYF. The CDR3 nucleotides read TGTGCCAGCAGGATAGGCGGCAGCTCCTACGAGCAGTACTTC. This sequence joins TRBV7-2 and TRBJ2-7; D is unclear. CDR3 length equals 14 residues. Per the germline V gene, CDR1 is SGHTA and CDR2 is FQGNSA. V gave up 6 bases and J gave up 0 bases, with 12 bases separating them. Variable domain in full (rest from reference TRBV7-2 and TRBJ2-7): GAGVSQSPSNKVTEKGKDVELRCDPISGHTALYWYRQSLGQGLEFLIYFQGNSAPDKSGLPSDRFSAERTGGSVSTLTIQRTQQEDSAVYLCASRIGGSSYEQYFGPGTRLTVT.

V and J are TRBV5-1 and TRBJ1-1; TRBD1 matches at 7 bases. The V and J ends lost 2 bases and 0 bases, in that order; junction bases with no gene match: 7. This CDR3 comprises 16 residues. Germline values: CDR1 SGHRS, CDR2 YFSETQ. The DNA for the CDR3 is TGCGCCAGCAGCTTTTCTTCAGGGGGGATGAACACTGAAGCTTTCTTT. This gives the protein CASSFSSGGMNTEAFF.

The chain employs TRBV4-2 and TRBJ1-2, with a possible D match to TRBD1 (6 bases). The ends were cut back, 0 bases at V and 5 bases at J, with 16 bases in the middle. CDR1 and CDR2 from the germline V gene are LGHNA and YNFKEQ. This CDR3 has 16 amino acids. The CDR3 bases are TGTGCCAGCAGCCAAGACCCAGGGGCCGCTAGGTATGGCTACACCTTC. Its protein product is CASSQDPGAARYGYTF.

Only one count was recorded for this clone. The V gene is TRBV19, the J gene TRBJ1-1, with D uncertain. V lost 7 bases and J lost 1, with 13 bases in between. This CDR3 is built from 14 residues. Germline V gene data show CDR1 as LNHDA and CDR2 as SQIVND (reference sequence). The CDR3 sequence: CASTFGEGNTEAFF. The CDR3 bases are TGTGCCAGTACCTTCGGGGAGGGGAACACTGAAGCTTTCTTT.

The CDR3 DNA sequence: TGTGCCAGCAGTTACACCCGGGTTAACTCCTACGAGCAGTACTTC. Translated: CASSYTRVNSYEQYF. The V call is TRBV6-6, the J call TRBJ2-7; D unclear. Germline-derived CDR1 and CDR2 are MNHNY and SVGAGI (reference sequence). CDR3 length equals 15 residues. V was pared by 2 bases and J by 0 bases, with 11 bases between.

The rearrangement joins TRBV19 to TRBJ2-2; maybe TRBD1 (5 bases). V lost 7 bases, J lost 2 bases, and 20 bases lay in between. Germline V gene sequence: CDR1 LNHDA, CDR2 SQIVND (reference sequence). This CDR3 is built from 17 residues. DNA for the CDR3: TGTGCCAGTAACAAGGGGCAGACCGTAGCCAACACCGGGGAGCTGTTTTTT. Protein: CASNKGQTVANTGELFF.

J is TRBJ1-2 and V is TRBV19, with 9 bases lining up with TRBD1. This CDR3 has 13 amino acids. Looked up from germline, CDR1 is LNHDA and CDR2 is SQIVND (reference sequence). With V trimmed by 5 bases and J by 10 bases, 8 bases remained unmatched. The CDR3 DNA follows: TGTGCCAGTAGTTCAACGGGGACAGGGCCCTACACCTTC. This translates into CASSSTGTGPYTF. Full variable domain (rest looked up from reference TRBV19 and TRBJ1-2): DGGITQSPKYLFRKEGQNVTLSCEQNLNHDAMYWYRQDPGQGLRLIYYSQIVNDFQKGDIAEGYSVSREKKESFPLTVTSAQKNPTAFYLCASSSTGTGPYTFGSGTRLTVV.

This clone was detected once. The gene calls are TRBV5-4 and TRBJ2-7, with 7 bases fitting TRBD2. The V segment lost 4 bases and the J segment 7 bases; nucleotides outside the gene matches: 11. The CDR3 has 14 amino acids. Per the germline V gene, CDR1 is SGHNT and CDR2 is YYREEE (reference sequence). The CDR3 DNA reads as TGTGCCAGCAGCCCGTTGGGAGGGGTGGAGGAGCAGTACTTC. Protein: CASSPLGGVEEQYF.

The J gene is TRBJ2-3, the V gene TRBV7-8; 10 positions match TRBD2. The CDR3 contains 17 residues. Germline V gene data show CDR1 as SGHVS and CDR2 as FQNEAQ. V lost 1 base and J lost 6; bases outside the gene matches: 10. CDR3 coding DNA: TGTGCCAGCAGCTTAGGCGGAGCGGGAGGGCCGGTGGATACGCAGTATTTT. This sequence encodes CASSLGGAGGPVDTQYF.

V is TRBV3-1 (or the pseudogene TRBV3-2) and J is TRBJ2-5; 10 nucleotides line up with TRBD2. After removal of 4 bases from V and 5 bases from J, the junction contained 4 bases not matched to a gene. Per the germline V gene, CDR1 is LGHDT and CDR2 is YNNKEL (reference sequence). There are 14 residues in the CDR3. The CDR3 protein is CASSLPTSGETQYF. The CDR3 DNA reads TGTGCCAGCAGCCTGCCGACTAGCGGGGAGACCCAGTACTTC.

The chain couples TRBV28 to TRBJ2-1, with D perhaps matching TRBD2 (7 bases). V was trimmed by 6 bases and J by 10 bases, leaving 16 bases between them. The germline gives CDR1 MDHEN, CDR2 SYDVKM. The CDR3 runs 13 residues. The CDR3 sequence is CASRWGGRLEQFF. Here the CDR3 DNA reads TGTGCCAGCAGGTGGGGGGGGCGTCTGGAGCAGTTCTTC.

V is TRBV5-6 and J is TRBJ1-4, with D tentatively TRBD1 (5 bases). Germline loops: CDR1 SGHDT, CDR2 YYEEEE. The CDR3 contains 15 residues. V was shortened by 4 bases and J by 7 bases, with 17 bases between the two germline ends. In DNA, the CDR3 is TGTGCCAGCAGCCTAGGACTCGGAGGGGCTGAAAAACTGTTTTTT. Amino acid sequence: CASSLGLGGAEKLFF.